This TCR beta chain stems from a study of OX40 agonist ivuxolimab in advanced cancers. Study-level information: With ivuxolimab, an agonistic anti-OX40 (CD134) antibody, patients were treated. Aged roughly 23 to 80 with a mean of roughly 63 years, they were 82.7% male. Whole-study results and caveats: Relative to CD4+, CD8+ T cells held more expanded clones on average. Nonresponders, in some cases, also had low normalized T-cell clonal expansion.

Comment on this clone: Its antigen is currently unknown.

Germline lookup yields CDR1 SGHDT and CDR2 YYEEEE. This CDR3 is 16 amino acids long. After removal of 0 bases from V and 1 base from J, the junction contained 4 bases not matched to a gene. Sequencing used immunoSEQ multiplex PCR; TCRdb keeps in-frame clones, though not all of them. In the table there are 52,000 or so clones, 84% of which are singletons. The sample in question was CD4+ or CD8+ T cells sorted from blood, obtained in a trial of the OX40 agonist ivuxolimab. The origin of this receptor is an adult with an advanced solid tumor such as melanoma, head and neck, liver or kidney cancer. V usage is TRBV5-6 and J usage is TRBJ1-1; 9 bases match TRBD1. The CDR3 sequence: CASSLEQGAGNTEAFF. For the CDR3, the DNA is TGTGCCAGCAGCTTGGAACAGGGGGCCGGGAACACTGAAGCTTTCTTT.